This is a list of T cell receptor beta chains from one sample in a study of radiation and T cells in renal cell carcinoma. The table came from immunoSEQ multiplex PCR; TCRdb's copy has only in-frame clones and leaves some out. The data contain roughly 80,000 clones, around 86% of them seen just once; the ten biggest clones take up approximately 24%. This sample comprised blood, obtained from a patient whose treatment included radiotherapy and nephrectomy. These receptors were collected from a woman aged 50 to 60 with renal cell carcinoma. Each CDR3 is given with its conserved first and last residue. A D gene is named only where the DNA matches it firmly. A clone size is listed for some rows: how often the clone was seen (once, few, many), or a class if it is expanded.

-	TRBJ2-3	TRBV4-1	14	-	TGCGCCAGCAGCCAAGGTCCGGGTCCAGATACGCAGTATTTT	CASSQGPGPDTQYF
-	TRBJ1-4	TRBV7-9	14	TRBD1	TGTGCCAGCAGCCCCAAGGGGGCGGCTGAAAAACTGTTTTTT	CASSPKGAAEKLFF
-	TRBJ2-7	TRBV10-1	15	-	TGCGCCAGCAGTGGAAGTGGAGGGGGCGGGTACGAGCAGTACTTC	CASSGSGGGGYEQYF
-	TRBJ2-2	TRBV5-1	16	TRBD2	TGCGCCAGCAGCCAGACTAGCGGGCCATCGTCTGGGGAGCTGTTTTTT	CASSQTSGPSSGELFF
-	TRBJ2-1	TRBV4-1	13	-	TGCGCCAGCAGCCCACCGAGCCGAGATGAGCAGTTCTTC	CASSPPSRDEQFF
-	TRBJ2-5	TRBV10-3	15	-	TGTGCCATCAGTGGGCTACAGGGTAGGACAGAGACCCAGTACTTC	CAISGLQGRTETQYF
-	TRBJ2-1	TRBV11-2	15	TRBD1	TGTGCCAGCAGCTTGGACAGGGGGCGCTCTATTGAGCAGTTCTTC	CASSLDRGRSIEQFF
-	TRBJ1-1	TRBV10-1	14	TRBD1	TGCGCCACCCGGACAGGGGGATTGAACACTGAAGCTTTCTTT	CATRTGGLNTEAFF
-	TRBJ2-1	TRBV5-6	15	-	TGTGCCAGCAGCTTGACCGACGGAACCTACAATGAGCAGTTCTTC	CASSLTDGTYNEQFF
-	TRBJ1-6	TRBV27	18	-	TGTGCCAGCACCTCCAGCAGTTTTGGTGCAGGGGAAGGCTCACCCCTCCACTTT	CASTSSSFGAGEGSPLHF
-	TRBJ2-1	TRBV28	17	TRBD2	TGTGCCAGCAGTTTAAGTCCAAGCGGGAGCATACACAATGAGCAGTTCTTC	CASSLSPSGSIHNEQFF
-	TRBJ2-1	TRBV4-2	18	TRBD2	TGTGCCAGCAGCCGACCCGGGACTAGCGGGATAGGGGAAGATGAGCAGTTCTTC	CASSRPGTSGIGEDEQFF
-	TRBJ2-5	TRBV4-2	15	-	TGTGCCAGCAGCCAATCCGCGGTAGCGGAAGAGACCCAGTACTTC	CASSQSAVAEETQYF
once	TRBJ2-2	TRBV19	15	TRBD1	TGTGCCAGTAGTACAGGGACAGTTTTGTCCGGGGAGCTGTTTTTT	CASSTGTVLSGELFF
-	TRBJ1-1	TRBV18	13	TRBD1	TGTGCCAGCTCACCTGGACAGGAAACTGAAGCTTTCTTT	CASSPGQETEAFF
-	TRBJ2-5	TRBV27	17	TRBD2	TGTGCCAGCAGTTTTTCCGGCGTAGCGGGGGGGCCGGAGACCCAGTACTTC	CASSFSGVAGGPETQYF
-	TRBJ2-3	TRBV5-1	14	-	TGCGCCAGCAGCTTACAAAACAGCCCAGATACGCAGTATTTT	CASSLQNSPDTQYF
-	TRBJ2-7	TRBV5-6	12	-	TGTGCCAGCAGCGCCCCAGGGAGCGAGCAGTACTTC	CASSAPGSEQYF
-	TRBJ2-1	TRBV9	16	-	TGTGCCAGCAGCGTAATAGGGGGGCCCGGCATAAATGAGCAGTTCTTC	CASSVIGGPGINEQFF
-	TRBJ2-3	TRBV7-9	16	TRBD2	TGTGCCAGCAGCTTGGGACTAGCGGGGAGCACAGATACGCAGTATTTT	CASSLGLAGSTDTQYF
few	TRBJ1-3	TRBV28	14	-	TGTGCCAGCAGTCCCGGGACGGTTGGAAACACCATATATTTT	CASSPGTVGNTIYF
few	TRBJ1-1	TRBV19	11	-	TGTGCCAGTGGGGGAGGAGCAGAAGCTTTCTTT	CASGGGAEAFF
-	TRBJ2-3	TRBV2	14	-	TGTGCCAGCAACACAGAAGGTTCCACAGATACGCAGTATTTT	CASNTEGSTDTQYF
-	TRBJ2-7	TRBV15	16	TRBD1	TGTGCCACCAGCTACGACCGGGACAGGCTTTACTACGAGCAGTACTTC	CATSYDRDRLYYEQYF
-	TRBJ1-3	TRBV18	13	-	TGTGCCAGCTCAGGGGTCTCTGGAAACACCATATATTTT	CASSGVSGNTIYF
-	TRBJ2-1	TRBV5-1	15	-	TGCGCCAGCAGCTTGGTAGGGACCTCCTACAATGAGCAGTTCTTC	CASSLVGTSYNEQFF
-	TRBJ2-3	TRBV10-3	11	-	TGTGCCGTCGGTCGCACAGATACGCAGTATTTT	CAVGRTDTQYF
-	TRBJ2-2	TRBV5-1	14	-	TGCGCCAGCAGCTTGGGCCAGGTTGCCGGGGAGCTGTTTTTT	CASSLGQVAGELFF
many	TRBJ1-1	TRBV11-2	16	-	TGTGCCAGCAGCTTAGAATGGGGCAGGGTGACCACTGAAGCTTTCTTT	CASSLEWGRVTTEAFF
-	TRBJ1-3	TRBV7-9	15	TRBD1	TGTGCCAGCACTGACAGGGCTCTCCTCGGAAACACCATATATTTT	CASTDRALLGNTIYF
-	TRBJ2-7	TRBV19	13	-	TGTGCCAGCGCCCCGGTAGGATCCTACGAGCAGTACTTC	CASAPVGSYEQYF
-	TRBJ1-4	TRBV4-3	14	-	TGCGCCAGCAGCCAGTCAGGAAATAATGAAAAACTGTTTTTT	CASSQSGNNEKLFF
-	TRBJ1-5	TRBV19	14	-	TGTGCCAGTAGTATCCGACAGCACAATCAGCCCCAGCATTTT	CASSIRQHNQPQHF
-	TRBJ2-3	TRBV7-2	16	-	TGTGCCAGCAGCTTAGCGCGCCCCGTAAGCACAGATACGCAGTATTTT	CASSLARPVSTDTQYF
-	TRBJ1-4	TRBV7-2	14	-	TGTGCCAGCAGCTCCCCCCCGGTGGGCCAAAAACTGTTTTTT	CASSSPPVGQKLFF
few	TRBJ2-2	TRBV9	13	-	TGTGCCAGCAGCGCATACATGGACGGGGAGCTGTTTTTT	CASSAYMDGELFF
-	TRBJ1-1	TRBV6-1	13	-	TGTGCCAGCAGTCGCGACAGAAACACTGAAGCTTTCTTT	CASSRDRNTEAFF
once	TRBJ1-5	TRBV6-1	13	TRBD1	TGTGCCAGCACCTTCAGGGGGGATCAGCCCCAGCATTTT	CASTFRGDQPQHF
once	TRBJ2-7	TRBV7-9	13	-	TGTGCCAGCAGCTTAGACCAATCCTACGAGCAGTACTTC	CASSLDQSYEQYF
few	TRBJ1-1	TRBV10-2	15	TRBD1	TGCGCCAGCAGTCCGAAACAGGGGTTATCGACTGAAGCTTTCTTT	CASSPKQGLSTEAFF
-	TRBJ2-2	TRBV11-3	14	-	TGTGCCAGCAGCGGGACGGATCCCACCGGGGAGCTGTTTTTT	CASSGTDPTGELFF
-	TRBJ2-3	TRBV2	14	-	TGTGCCAGCGTCTGGGGCATTGACACAGATACGCAGTATTTT	CASVWGIDTDTQYF
-	TRBJ1-1	TRBV4-2	17	-	TGTGCCAGCAGCCAAGATATGGCCGGCGGCATGAACACTGAAGCTTTCTTT	CASSQDMAGGMNTEAFF
-	TRBJ1-1	TRBV4-3	14	-	TGCGCCAGCAGCCAAGATTATCGGTCGGCTGAAGCTTTCTTT	CASSQDYRSAEAFF
-	TRBJ2-7	TRBV20-1	10	-	TGCAGTGCCACGTCCTACGAGCAGTACTTC	CSATSYEQYF
-	TRBJ1-1	TRBV4-3	13	-	TGCGCCAGCAGCGGTGGCATGAACACTGAAGCTTTCTTT	CASSGGMNTEAFF
-	TRBJ1-4	TRBV7-9	15	TRBD1	TGTGCCAGCAGCCGGACAGGGGGCCGCAATGAAAAACTGTTTTTT	CASSRTGGRNEKLFF
-	TRBJ2-3	TRBV6-4	14	-	TGTGCCAGCAAATCGGACGCCTACACAGATACGCAGTATTTT	CASKSDAYTDTQYF
-	TRBJ2-3	TRBV27	16	TRBD1	TGTGCCAGCAGTTTATCGAGGGACAGGGGCTCAGATACGCAGTATTTT	CASSLSRDRGSDTQYF
-	TRBJ1-5	TRBV19	15	-	TGTGCCAGTAGCCCGCGGCGGGATAGCAATCAGCCCCAGCATTTT	CASSPRRDSNQPQHF
-	TRBJ1-4	TRBV5-1	15	-	TGCGCCAGCAGCTTCCTAGGGTTAGGAGGAGAAAAACTGTTTTTT	CASSFLGLGGEKLFF
few	TRBJ2-7	TRBV28	12	-	TGTGCCAGCAGTTTCCTGTTCTACGAGCAGTACTTC	CASSFLFYEQYF
-	TRBJ2-7	TRBV30	13	-	TGTGCCTGGAGTGAAGGCAGGGACCACGAGCAGTACTTC	CAWSEGRDHEQYF
-	TRBJ2-7	TRBV6-1	14	-	TGTGCCAGCAGTGACAGGGGTCTCTCCTACGAGCAGTACTTC	CASSDRGLSYEQYF
-	TRBJ1-2	TRBV29-1	12	-	TGCAGCGCCGAGGGACATCAGTATGGCTACACCTTC	CSAEGHQYGYTF
-	TRBJ1-5	TRBV30	14	-	TGTGCCTGGAACCCTCCTGGAAGAAATCAGCCCCAGCATTTT	CAWNPPGRNQPQHF
-	TRBJ2-2	TRBV9	16	-	TGTGCCAGCAGTTACCGACAGGGAGGGGACACCGGGGAGCTGTTTTTT	CASSYRQGGDTGELFF